This T cell receptor beta chain was captured in a study of PD-1 blockade in classical Hodgkin lymphoma. Study background: Patients were infused with nivolumab 3 mg/kg every 2 weeks. Overall study findings and caveats: The study found that TCR diversity rose significantly by C4D1 in CD4+ but not CD8+ cells.

Germline V lookup: CDR1 LGHNA, CDR2 YSLEER. V lost 0 bases and J lost 9, with 12 bases in between. The length of the CDR3 is 14 residues. With no exception, relapse followed autologous stem cell transplantation in all patients, and brentuximab vedotin exposure varied. Comment on this clone: Its target is unknown.

Sequenced by immunoSEQ multiplex PCR; TCRdb stores in-frame clones only, minus some. The table lists about 32,000 clones, 82% of them singletons, with around a third in the top ten. The chain recombines TRBV4-3 with TRBJ2-1; D is perhaps TRBD2 (5 bases). This sequence was found in a human donor with classical Hodgkin lymphoma. The specimen comprised peripheral blood mononuclear cells (PBMCs), sampled at baseline. The CDR3 sequence is CASSQDIGSREQFF. CDR3 in DNA: TGCGCCAGCAGCCAAGATATAGGGAGCCGTGAGCAGTTCTTC.